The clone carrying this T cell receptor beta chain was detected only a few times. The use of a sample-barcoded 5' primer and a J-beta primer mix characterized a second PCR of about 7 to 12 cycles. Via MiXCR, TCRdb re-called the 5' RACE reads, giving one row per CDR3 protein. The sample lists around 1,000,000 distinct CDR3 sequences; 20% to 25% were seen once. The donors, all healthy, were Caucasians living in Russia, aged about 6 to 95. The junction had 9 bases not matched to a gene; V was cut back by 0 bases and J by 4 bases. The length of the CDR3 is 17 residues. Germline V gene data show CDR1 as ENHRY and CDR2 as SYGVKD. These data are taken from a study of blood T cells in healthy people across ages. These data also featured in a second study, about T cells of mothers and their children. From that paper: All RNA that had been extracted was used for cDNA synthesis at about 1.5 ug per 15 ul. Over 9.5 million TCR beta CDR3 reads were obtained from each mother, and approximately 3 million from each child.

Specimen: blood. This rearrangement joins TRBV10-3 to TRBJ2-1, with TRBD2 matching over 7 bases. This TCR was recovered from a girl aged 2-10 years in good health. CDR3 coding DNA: TGTGCCATCAGTGAGTCTTACGCGGGAGCGCAGTACAATGAGCAGTTCTTC. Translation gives CAISESYAGAQYNEQFF.